This T cell receptor beta chain was identified during a study of CD4+ T cells in melanoma. Study-wide results and caveats: CD8+ T cell, macrophage and B cell function reportedly correlated with neoantigen-specific CD4+ T cells. Reportedly, melanoma neoantigen-specific CD4+ T cells showed varied differentiation states.

Repertoires were generated with immunoSEQ multiplex PCR, while TCRdb's copy carries only in-frame clones and drops some. The data contain 45,000 or so clones, roughly 89% of them singletons. V lost 7 bases and J lost 4, with 20 bases in between. The CDR3 is 15 amino acids. Germline V CDR1 and CDR2: MNHNS, SASEGT. Worth noting for this clone: The antigen is unknown.

Input material: peripheral blood. This TCR derives from a human donor with melanoma. This sequence joins TRBV6-1 and TRBJ2-7; D is unresolved. The DNA for the CDR3 is TGTGCCAGCAACCCCGGGTCAGGAGTTTGGTACGAGCAGTACTTC. It encodes CASNPGSGVWYEQYF.